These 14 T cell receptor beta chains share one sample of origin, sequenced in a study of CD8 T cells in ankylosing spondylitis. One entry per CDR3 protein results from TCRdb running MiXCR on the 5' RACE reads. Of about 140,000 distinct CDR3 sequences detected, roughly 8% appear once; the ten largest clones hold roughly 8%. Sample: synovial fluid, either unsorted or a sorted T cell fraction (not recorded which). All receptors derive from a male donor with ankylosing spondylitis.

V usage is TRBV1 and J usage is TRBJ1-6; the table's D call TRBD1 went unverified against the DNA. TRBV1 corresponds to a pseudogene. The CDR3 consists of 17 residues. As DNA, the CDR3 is TGTGCCAGCACCCGAATCGGGACAGGGATTGAGAATTCACCCCTCCACTTT. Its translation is CASTRIGTGIENSPLHF.

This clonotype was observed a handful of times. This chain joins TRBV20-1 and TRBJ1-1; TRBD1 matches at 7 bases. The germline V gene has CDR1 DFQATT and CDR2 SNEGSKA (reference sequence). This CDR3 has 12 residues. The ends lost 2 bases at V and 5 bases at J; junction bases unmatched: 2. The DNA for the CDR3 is TGCAGTGCTAGACAGGGGGTTACTGAAGCTTTCTTT. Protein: CSARQGVTEAFF.

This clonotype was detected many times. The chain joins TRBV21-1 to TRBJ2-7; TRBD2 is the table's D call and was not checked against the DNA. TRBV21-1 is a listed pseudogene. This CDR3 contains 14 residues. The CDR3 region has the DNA TGTGCCAGCAGCAAGCCAGCGGTTAACTACGAGCAGTACTTC. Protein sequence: CASSKPAVNYEQYF.

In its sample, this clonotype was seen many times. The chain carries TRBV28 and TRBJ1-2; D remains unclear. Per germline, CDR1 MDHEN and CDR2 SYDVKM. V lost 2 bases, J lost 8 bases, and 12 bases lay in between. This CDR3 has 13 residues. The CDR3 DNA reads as TGTGCCAGCAGTTTAAAGGTCTATGGAGGCTACACCTTC. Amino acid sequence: CASSLKVYGGYTF.

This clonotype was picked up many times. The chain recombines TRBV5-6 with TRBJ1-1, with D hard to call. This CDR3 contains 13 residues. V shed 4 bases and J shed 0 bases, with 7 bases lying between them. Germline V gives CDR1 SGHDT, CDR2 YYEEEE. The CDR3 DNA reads TGTGCCAGCAGCCTAATTATGAACACTGAAGCTTTCTTT. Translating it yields CASSLIMNTEAFF.

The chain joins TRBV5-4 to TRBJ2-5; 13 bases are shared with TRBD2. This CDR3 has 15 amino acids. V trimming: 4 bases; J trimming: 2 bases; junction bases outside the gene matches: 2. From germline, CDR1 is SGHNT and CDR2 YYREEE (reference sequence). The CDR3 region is CASSRTSGSQETQYF. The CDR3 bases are TGTGCCAGCAGCCGGACTAGCGGGAGTCAAGAGACCCAGTACTTC.

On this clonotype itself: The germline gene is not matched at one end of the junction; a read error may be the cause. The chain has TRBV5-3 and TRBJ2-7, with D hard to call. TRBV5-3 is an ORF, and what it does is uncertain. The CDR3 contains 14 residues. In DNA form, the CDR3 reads TGTGCCAGCGGCCCCGGGCTCCTCTCCTGCGAGCAGTACTTC. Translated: CASGPGLLSCEQYF.

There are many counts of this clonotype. CDR3 in DNA: TGCGCCAGCAGCATGAACACTGGACGGATTAATGAAAAACTGTTTTTT. This sequence encodes CASSMNTGRINEKLFF. This sequence joins TRBV5-1 and TRBJ1-4; D is unclear. This CDR3 has 16 amino acids. CDR1 is SGHRS, CDR2 YFSETQ, per germline. Trimming stripped 4 bases from V and 4 bases from J, with 17 bases between.

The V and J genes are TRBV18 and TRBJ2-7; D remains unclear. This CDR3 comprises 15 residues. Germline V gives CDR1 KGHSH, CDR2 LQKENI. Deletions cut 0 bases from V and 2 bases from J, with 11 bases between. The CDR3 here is CASSPPSRTTYEQYF. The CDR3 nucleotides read TGTGCCAGCTCACCACCTTCGAGGACCACCTACGAGCAGTACTTC.

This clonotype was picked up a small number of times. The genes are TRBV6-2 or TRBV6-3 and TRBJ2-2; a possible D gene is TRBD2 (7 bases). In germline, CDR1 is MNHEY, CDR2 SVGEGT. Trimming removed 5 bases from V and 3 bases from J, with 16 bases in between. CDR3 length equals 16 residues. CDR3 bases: TGTGCCAGCAGTGCTTGGGGGGGCCGACACACCGGGGAGCTGTTTTTT. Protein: CASSAWGGRHTGELFF.

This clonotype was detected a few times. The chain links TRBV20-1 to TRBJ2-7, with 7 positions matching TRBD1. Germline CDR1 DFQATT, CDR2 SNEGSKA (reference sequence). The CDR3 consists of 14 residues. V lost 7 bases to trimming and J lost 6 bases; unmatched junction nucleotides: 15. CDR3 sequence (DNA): TGCAGTGTCCCGAACAGGGGAGCTGCTGGCGAGCAGTACTTC. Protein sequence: CSVPNRGAAGEQYF.

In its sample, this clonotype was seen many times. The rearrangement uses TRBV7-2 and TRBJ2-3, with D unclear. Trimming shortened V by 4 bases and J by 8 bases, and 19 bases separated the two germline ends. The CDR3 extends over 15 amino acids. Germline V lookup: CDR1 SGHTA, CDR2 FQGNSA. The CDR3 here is CASSSFNRVRVTQYF. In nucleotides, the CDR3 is TGTGCCAGCAGCTCGTTTAATAGGGTTAGGGTTACGCAGTATTTT.

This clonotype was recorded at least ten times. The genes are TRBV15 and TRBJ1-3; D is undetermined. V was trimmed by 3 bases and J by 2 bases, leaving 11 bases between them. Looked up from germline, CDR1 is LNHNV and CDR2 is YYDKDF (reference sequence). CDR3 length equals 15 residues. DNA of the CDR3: TGTGCCACCAGCAGTGACTACGGGGCTGGAAACACCATATATTTT. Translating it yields CATSSDYGAGNTIYF. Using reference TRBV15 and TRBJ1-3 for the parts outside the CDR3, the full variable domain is DAMVIQNPRYQVTQFGKPVTLSCSQTLNHNVMYWYQQKSSQAPKLLFHYYDKDFNNEADTPDNFQSRRPNTSFCFLDIRSPGLGDTAMYLCATSSDYGAGNTIYFGEGSWLTVV.

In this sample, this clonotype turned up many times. The CDR3 protein is CASSSRTSGGPDTQYF. DNA for the CDR3: TGCGCCAGCAGCTCAAGGACTAGCGGGGGCCCGGATACGCAGTATTTT. V usage is TRBV5-1 and J usage is TRBJ2-3; TRBD2 matches 13 bases. V lost 3 bases to trimming and J lost 6 bases; unmatched junction nucleotides: 7. This CDR3 comprises 16 residues. CDR1 and CDR2 (germline): SGHRS, YFSETQ.